The 14 T cell receptor beta chains below come from one sample, sequenced in a study of cytomegalovirus exposure and HLA in healthy donors. PCR amplification relied on 60 Vbeta primers (plus 13 Jbeta primers). Produced via immunoSEQ multiplex PCR; TCRdb's table is partial and in-frame only. The sample shows about 140,000 clones, about three quarters of them seen only once. Sequenced material: PBMCs. The receptors stem from a male donor in good health and CMV-seropositive.

The chain combines TRBV19 with TRBJ1-4; D is ambiguous. The CDR3 covers 14 residues. Looked up from germline, CDR1 is LNHDA and CDR2 is SQIVND (reference sequence). Trimming removed 10 bases at V and 0 bases at J, with 12 bases between. CDR3: CATSPGTTNEKLFF. CDR3 DNA sequence: TGTGCCACTTCCCCAGGCACAACTAATGAAAAACTGTTTTTT.

The rearrangement uses TRBV5-6 and TRBJ1-2; 10 nucleotides line up with TRBD1. This CDR3 is built from 15 residues. V dropped 0 bases and J dropped 4; count of bases not matched to a gene: 3. CDR1 SGHDT and CDR2 YYEEEE come from the germline V gene. The CDR3 spells CASSLGGQGTYGYTF. CDR3 DNA sequence: TGTGCCAGCAGCTTGGGGGGACAGGGGACCTATGGCTACACCTTC.

This clone was observed a single time. This chain uses TRBV15 with TRBJ2-1; perhaps TRBD1 as D (6 bases). The V gene lost 0 bases and the J gene lost 8 bases, with 11 bases spanning the gap. The CDR3 spans 14 residues. Germline-derived CDR1 and CDR2 are LNHNV and YYDKDF (reference sequence). CDR3 DNA: TGTGCCACCAGCAGAGATAACAGGGTCCATGAGCAGTTCTTC. Translating it yields CATSRDNRVHEQFF.

The rearrangement links TRBV29-1 to TRBJ2-7, with D perhaps TRBD2 (6 bases). V lost 2 bases, J lost 1 base, and 18 bases lay in between. Germline CDR1 reads SQVTM; CDR2 reads ANQGSEA. The CDR3 is 16 amino acids. CDR3 DNA: TGCAGCGTTGAAAGCGCAGCGGGTACCCAGTCCTACGAGCAGTACTTC. Its translation: CSVESAAGTQSYEQYF.

In the case of this clone: The identical CDR3 is also encoded by other nucleotide sequences in the sample. J is TRBJ2-1 and V is TRBV6-1; 13 bases line up with TRBD2. The CDR3 extends over 15 amino acids. The trim removed 1 base at V and 6 bases at J, leaving 0 bases unmatched. CDR1 and CDR2 (germline): MNHNS, SASEGT. CDR3 region: CASSEGTSGSNEQFF. CDR3 bases: TGTGCCAGCAGTGAAGGGACTAGCGGGAGCAATGAGCAGTTCTTC.

The rearrangement joins TRBV9 to TRBJ2-7, with TRBD2 matching over 13 bases. The CDR3 has 15 residues. Looked up from germline, CDR1 is SGDLS and CDR2 is YYNGEE. After removal of 3 bases from V and 2 bases from J, the junction contained 2 bases not matched to a gene. CDR3: CASSAGTSGAYEQYF. In DNA form, the CDR3 reads TGTGCCAGCAGCGCAGGGACTAGCGGGGCCTACGAGCAGTACTTC.

The chain recombines TRBV28 with TRBJ2-1; the match to TRBD2 covers 7 bases. Germline CDR1 and CDR2: MDHEN and SYDVKM. Unmatched junction bases numbered 9, after V lost 3 bases and J lost 4 bases. The CDR3 runs 16 residues. CDR3 loop: CASSLNWGEGYNEQFF. The CDR3 region has the DNA TGTGCCAGCAGTTTGAATTGGGGGGAGGGTTACAATGAGCAGTTCTTC.

The rearrangement uses TRBV5-1 and TRBJ2-3; tentative D call: TRBD1 (6 bases). The CDR3 is made up of 15 amino acids. Trimming pared 4 bases from V and 2 bases from J, leaving 14 bases between. The V gene's germline CDR1 is SGHRS and CDR2 YFSETQ. Here the CDR3 reads CASSAGQPTTDTQYF. The CDR3 DNA is TGCGCCAGCAGCGCCGGACAGCCGACCACAGATACGCAGTATTTT. The entire variable domain, with the rest obtained from reference TRBV5-1 and TRBJ2-3, is as follows: KAGVTQTPRYLIKTRGQQVTLSCSPISGHRSVSWYQQTPGQGLQFLFEYFSETQRNKGNFPGRFSGRQFSNSRSEMNVSTLELGDSALYLCASSAGQPTTDTQYFGPGTRLTVL.

This clone appeared a few times. J is TRBJ2-6 and V is TRBV7-3; D may be TRBD1 (6 bases). The CDR3 has 17 residues. The germline V gene encodes CDR1 SGHTA and CDR2 FQGTGA. The germline V and J ends were trimmed by 2 bases and 2 bases, with 13 bases remaining between them. CDR3 protein: CASSLDAGVTGANVLTF. The CDR3, as DNA: TGTGCCAGCAGCTTAGATGCAGGGGTCACTGGGGCCAACGTCCTGACTTTC.

The chain links TRBV13 to TRBJ1-1, with D perhaps TRBD1 (6 bases). CDR1 PRHDT and CDR2 FYEKMQ come from the germline V gene (reference sequence). V gave up 3 bases and J gave up 1 base, with 12 bases separating them. This CDR3 is 15 amino acids long. The CDR3 spells CASSFTRQANTEAFF. CDR3 DNA: TGTGCCAGCAGCTTCACAAGACAGGCGAACACTGAAGCTTTCTTT.

The J gene is TRBJ2-7, the V gene TRBV27; 9 nucleotides line up with TRBD1. The CDR3 sequence is 16 residues long. Trimming at V came to 5 bases and at J to 2 bases, leaving 10 bases not matched to a gene. Germline CDR1 MNHEY, CDR2 SMNVEV (reference sequence). The CDR3 spells CASSTPPGQGTYEQYF. In DNA, the CDR3 is TGTGCCAGCAGTACACCTCCGGGACAGGGTACCTACGAGCAGTACTTC.

This clone was detected only a few times. The rearrangement links TRBV21-1 to TRBJ1-5; the listed D gene, TRBD1, was not tested against the DNA. TRBV21-1 is labeled a pseudogene. CDR3 length: 20 amino acids. The CDR3 region is CASSKVWSRGRVDSNQPQHF. The CDR3 coding sequence is TGTGCCAGCAGCAAGGTCTGGAGCAGGGGGAGAGTTGATAGCAATCAGCCCCAGCATTTT.

The J gene is TRBJ1-1, the V gene TRBV25-1; TRBD1 might be the D (5 bases). Germline CDR1 MGHDK, CDR2 SYGVNS. The CDR3 runs to 15 residues. V was trimmed by 5 bases and J by 0 bases, leaving 13 bases between them. Here the CDR3 reads CASSPTDLLNTEAFF. The CDR3 nucleotides read TGTGCCAGCAGTCCGACAGACCTTTTGAACACTGAAGCTTTCTTT.

The rearrangement uses TRBV6-5 and TRBJ1-5; 10 nucleotides line up with TRBD1. Germline lookup yields CDR1 MNHEY and CDR2 SVGAGI. The CDR3 totals 16 residues. The V segment lost 2 bases and the J segment 3 bases; nucleotides outside the gene matches: 4. The CDR3 DNA is TGTGCCAGCAGTTACATCGGGACAGGGGCCAATCAGCCCCAGCATTTT. It codes for CASSYIGTGANQPQHF.